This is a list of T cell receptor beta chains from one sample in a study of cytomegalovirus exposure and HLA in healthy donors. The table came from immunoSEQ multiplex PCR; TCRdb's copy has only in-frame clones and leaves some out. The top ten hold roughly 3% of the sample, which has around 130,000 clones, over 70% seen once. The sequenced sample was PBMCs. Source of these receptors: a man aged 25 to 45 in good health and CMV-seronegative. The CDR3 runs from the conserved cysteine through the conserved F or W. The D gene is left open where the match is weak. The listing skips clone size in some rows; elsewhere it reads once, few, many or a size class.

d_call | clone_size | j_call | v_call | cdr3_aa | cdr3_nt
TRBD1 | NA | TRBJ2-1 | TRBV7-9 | CASSLQTGTGAYNEQFF | TGTGCCAGCAGCTTACAAACCGGGACAGGGGCCTACAATGAGCAGTTCTTC
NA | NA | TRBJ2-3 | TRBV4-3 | CASSQEKSGHDTDTQYF | TGCGCCAGCAGCCAAGAGAAGAGCGGCCACGACACAGATACGCAGTATTTT
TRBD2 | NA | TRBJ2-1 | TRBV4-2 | CASSRGLAGQTYNEQFF | TGTGCCAGCAGCCGTGGACTAGCGGGACAAACCTACAATGAGCAGTTCTTC
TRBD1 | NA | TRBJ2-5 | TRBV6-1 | CASSNTGQGLETQYF | TGTGCCAGCAGCAACACCGGACAGGGACTAGAGACCCAGTACTTC
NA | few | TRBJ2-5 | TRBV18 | CASSPPPNDGKKTQYF | TGTGCCAGCTCTCCCCCCCCCAACGACGGGAAGAAGACCCAGTACTTC
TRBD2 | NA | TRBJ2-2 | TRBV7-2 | CASSLGLKAGGGGELFF | TGTGCCAGCAGCTTAGGGTTAAAAGCGGGAGGCGGCGGGGAGCTGTTTTTT
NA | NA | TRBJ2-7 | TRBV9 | CARVLLAWYEQYF | TGTGCCAGAGTCCTACTAGCCTGGTACGAGCAGTACTTC
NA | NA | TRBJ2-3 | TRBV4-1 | CASSQGQGSTDTQYF | TGCGCCAGCAGCCAAGGGCAGGGGAGCACAGATACGCAGTATTTT
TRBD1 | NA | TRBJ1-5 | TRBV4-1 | CASSQVTGANQPQHF | TGCGCCAGCAGCCAGGTGACAGGGGCGAATCAGCCCCAGCATTTT
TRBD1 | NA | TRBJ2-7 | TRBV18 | CASSQARGQSYEQYF | TGTGCCAGCTCACAGGCCAGGGGGCAGTCCTACGAGCAGTACTTC
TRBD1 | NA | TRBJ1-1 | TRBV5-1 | CASRQGERYTEAFF | TGCGCCAGCCGGCAGGGGGAGAGGTACACTGAAGCTTTCTTT
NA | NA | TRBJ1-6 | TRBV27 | CASSSGPGGNSPLHF | TGTGCCAGCAGTTCAGGCCCGGGGGGGAATTCACCCCTCCACTTT
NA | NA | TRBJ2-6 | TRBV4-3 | CASSQIQASGANVLTF | TGCGCCAGCAGCCAGATACAGGCGTCTGGGGCCAACGTCCTGACTTTC